The 20 T cell receptor beta chains in this list originate from one sample, sequenced in a study of shared clonotypes between healthy human individuals. Profiled with immunoSEQ multiplex PCR; TCRdb holds only in-frame clones, not every one. The sample includes 2 million to 2.5 million clones, around 95% of them seen just once. The sequenced sample consisted of naive CD4+ T cells sorted from blood. Subset in this sample: CD45RA+ positively selected. The source is a man aged 18 to 29 in good health.

With respect to this clone: Other DNA sequences in this sample translate to the same CDR3. V gene TRBV7-2 combines with J gene TRBJ1-5; D may be TRBD1 (6 bases). Trimming left V 0 bases short and J 6 bases short, with 9 bases between. The CDR3 spans 14 residues. From germline, CDR1 is SGHTA and CDR2 FQGNSA. CDR3 in amino acids: CASSLAQGGQPQHF. The CDR3 bases are TGTGCCAGCAGCTTAGCACAGGGAGGTCAGCCCCAGCATTTT. Variable domain in full (rest from reference TRBV7-2 and TRBJ1-5): GAGVSQSPSNKVTEKGKDVELRCDPISGHTALYWYRQSLGQGLEFLIYFQGNSAPDKSGLPSDRFSAERTGGSVSTLTIQRTQQEDSAVYLCASSLAQGGQPQHFGDGTRLSIL.

The chain employs TRBV5-1 and TRBJ2-7, with D unclear. The V gene's germline CDR1 is SGHRS and CDR2 YFSETQ. The CDR3 has 14 residues. V dropped 3 bases and J dropped 3 bases, with 13 bases sitting between them. The CDR3 spells CASSSGQWRYEQYF. CDR3 coding DNA: TGCGCCAGCAGCTCAGGCCAGTGGCGCTACGAGCAGTACTTC.

This chain joins TRBV5-4 and TRBJ2-7, with 10 bases lining up with TRBD1. In germline, CDR1 is SGHNT, CDR2 YYREEE (reference sequence). Trimming cost V 2 bases and J 2 bases; bases outside gene matches: 4. CDR3 length: 15 residues. The CDR3 DNA reads as TGTGCCAGCAGCTTCGACAGGGGGCACCCCTACGAGCAGTACTTC. It translates to CASSFDRGHPYEQYF.

In this sample, this clone turned up once. The V call is TRBV5-1, the J call TRBJ2-5; D possibly corresponds to TRBD2 (6 bases). Germline V gene sequence: CDR1 SGHRS, CDR2 YFSETQ. The CDR3 length is 17 residues. V was clipped by 0 bases and J by 5 bases, with 20 bases between them. CDR3 nucleotide sequence: TGCGCCAGCAGCTTGGGTGACACGTCGGGACTGGGGGAGACCCAGTACTTC. Translated: CASSLGDTSGLGETQYF.

J is TRBJ2-7 and V is TRBV30; 7 bases match TRBD2. CDR3 length: 13 residues. With V trimmed by 3 bases and J by 3 bases, 5 bases remained unmatched. CDR1 is GTSNPN and CDR2 is SVGIG in the germline V gene (reference sequence). As DNA, the CDR3 is TGTGCCTGGAGAAATAGCGGGCTCTACGAGCAGTACTTC. Translation gives CAWRNSGLYEQYF.

V gene TRBV5-1 combines with J gene TRBJ2-2; maybe TRBD2 (6 bases). Germline V CDR1 and CDR2: SGHRS, YFSETQ. This CDR3 is built from 15 residues. Trimming took off 6 bases at V and 4 bases at J, with 16 bases between the two ends. CDR3 DNA: TGCGCCAGCACCCCCTCGTGGGGAGGCACCGGGGAGCTGTTTTTT. Protein product: CASTPSWGGTGELFF.

V gene TRBV6-1 combines with J gene TRBJ1-5; D is unclear. Deletions cut 0 bases from V and 7 bases from J, with 13 bases between. CDR1 is MNHNS and CDR2 is SASEGT in the germline V gene. This CDR3 has 15 residues. CDR3: CASSEAVVWVQPQHF. The CDR3 nucleotides are TGTGCCAGCAGTGAAGCCGTAGTGTGGGTCCAGCCCCAGCATTTT.

The chain has TRBV10-3 and TRBJ2-5; D gene unclear. Germline V lookup: CDR1 ENHRY, CDR2 SYGVKD. The CDR3 loop spans 12 amino acids. The V and J ends lost 3 bases and 4 bases respectively, with 6 bases between them. This CDR3 reads CAISERLETQYF. DNA for the CDR3: TGTGCCATCAGTGAACGATTAGAGACCCAGTACTTC.

The chain is built from TRBV29-1 and TRBJ2-7; 7 bases map to TRBD2. The CDR3 runs 14 residues. The germline V gene has CDR1 SQVTM and CDR2 ANQGSEA. This CDR3 is CRGTSEQSSYEQYF. DNA for the CDR3: TGCAGGGGCACTAGCGAACAGAGCTCCTACGAGCAGTACTTC.

The chain links TRBV27 to TRBJ2-2, with 9 bases lining up with TRBD1. This CDR3 comprises 15 residues. V trimming: 5 bases; J trimming: 5 bases; junction bases outside the gene matches: 6. Looked up from germline, CDR1 is MNHEY and CDR2 is SMNVEV (reference sequence). CDR3 sequence (DNA): TGTGCCAGCAGTCCTTGGGACAGGGCTACCGGGGAGCTGTTTTTT. It is translated as CASSPWDRATGELFF.

V usage is TRBV28 and J usage is TRBJ1-2, with a possible D match to TRBD1 (5 bases). V was pared by 4 bases and J by 4 bases, with 22 bases between. This CDR3 has 17 amino acids. Germline V lookup: CDR1 MDHEN, CDR2 SYDVKM. Here the CDR3 reads CASSSPAGRGGGYGYTF. In DNA, the CDR3 is TGTGCCAGCAGTTCCCCAGCAGGGAGAGGAGGCGGCTATGGCTACACCTTC.

This clone was picked up one time. The chain recombines TRBV7-3 with TRBJ2-1, with D perhaps matching TRBD1 (5 bases). The germline V gene has CDR1 SGHTA and CDR2 FQGTGA. The V gene lost 2 bases and the J gene lost 7 bases, with 15 bases spanning the gap. This CDR3 spans 15 amino acids. The CDR3, as DNA: TGTGCCAGCAGCTTAGACGCAGGGATGCTGAATGAGCAGTTCTTC. Translated, it gives CASSLDAGMLNEQFF.

Points on this clone: This is likely a read error, given that the CDR3 carries no conserved phenylalanine or tryptophan at its end. The chain carries TRBV11-3 and TRBJ2-3; 7 nucleotides match TRBD1. After removal of 7 bases from V and 2 bases from J, the junction contained 9 bases not matched to a gene. The CDR3 loop spans 15 amino acids. The germline V gene has CDR1 SGHNT and CDR2 YENEEA. The CDR3 DNA follows: TGTGCCAGCATCGTGCAGGGACAGCACACAGATACGCAGTATCTT. Translation: CASIVQGQHTDTQYL.

The genes are TRBV6-1 and TRBJ1-3; TRBD1 is a possible D gene (6 bases). Per germline, CDR1 MNHNS and CDR2 SASEGT. The CDR3 has 15 residues. Between the trimmed V and J ends, which lost 3 bases and 3 bases, there was a span of 12 bases. CDR3: CASSEPGALGNTIYF. CDR3 DNA sequence: TGTGCCAGCAGTGAGCCAGGGGCACTTGGAAACACCATATATTTT.

The chain employs TRBV27 and TRBJ2-1; maybe TRBD1 (5 bases). CDR3 length equals 17 residues. CDR1 and CDR2 (germline): MNHEY, SMNVEV (reference sequence). V was shortened by 0 bases and J by 3 bases, with 15 bases between the two germline ends. In DNA form, the CDR3 reads TGTGCCAGCAGTTTATCTCCCACAGGAAGTAACTACAATGAGCAGTTCTTC. It specifies CASSLSPTGSNYNEQFF.

Regarding this clone: Relative to the germline gene, one junction end is altered; a read error may explain this. The same CDR3 can be traced to other DNA sequences in this sample. V gene TRBV5-1 combines with J gene TRBJ2-1; D unresolved. CDR3 length: 13 amino acids. Germline V gives CDR1 SGHRS, CDR2 YFSETQ. In nucleotides, the CDR3 is TGCGCCAGTAGCTCTCTTGAGGTTCATGAGCAGTTCTTC. This translates into CASSSLEVHEQFF.

This clone was counted once. The rearrangement links TRBV18 to TRBJ2-5, with D possibly being TRBD2 (6 bases). V was clipped by 8 bases and J by 1 base, with 8 bases between them. The CDR3 runs 12 residues. The germline gives CDR1 KGHSH, CDR2 LQKENI. In DNA, the CDR3 is TGTGCCAGCGGGACTGTCCAAGAGACCCAGTACTTC. It specifies CASGTVQETQYF.

The V call is TRBV19, the J call TRBJ1-1; no clear D gene. Germline V CDR1 and CDR2: LNHDA, SQIVND (reference sequence). There are 12 residues in the CDR3. Trimming cost V 1 base and J 10 bases, with 10 bases left between them. CDR3 loop: CASSIAPLGAFF. CDR3 DNA sequence: TGTGCCAGTAGTATAGCGCCCCTGGGAGCTTTCTTT.

The chain carries TRBV5-8 and TRBJ1-6; D may be TRBD1 (6 bases). Germline values: CDR1 SGHTS, CDR2 YDEGEE. Trimming pared 2 bases from V and 7 bases from J, leaving 10 bases between. The length of the CDR3 is 14 residues. This chain's CDR3 is CASSLQGLNSPLHF. For the CDR3, the DNA is TGTGCCAGCAGCTTACAGGGTCTGAATTCACCCCTCCACTTT. The full variable domain, completed using reference TRBV5-8 and TRBJ1-6, is EAGVTQSPTHLIKTRGQQATLRCSPISGHTSVYWYQQALGLGLQFLLWYDEGEERNRGNFPPRFSGRQFPNYSSELNVNALELEDSALYLCASSLQGLNSPLHFGNGTRLTVT.

The chain uses TRBV4-1 and TRBJ2-6; 8 bases are shared with TRBD1. This CDR3 has 18 amino acids. Germline V gives CDR1 MGHRA, CDR2 YSYEKL. J gave up 0 bases and V 0 bases, and 4 bases lay outside the gene matches. CDR3 DNA sequence: TGCGCCAGCAGCCAAGATGGGACAGGCTTCTCTGGGGCCAACGTCCTGACTTTC. The encoded protein is CASSQDGTGFSGANVLTF.